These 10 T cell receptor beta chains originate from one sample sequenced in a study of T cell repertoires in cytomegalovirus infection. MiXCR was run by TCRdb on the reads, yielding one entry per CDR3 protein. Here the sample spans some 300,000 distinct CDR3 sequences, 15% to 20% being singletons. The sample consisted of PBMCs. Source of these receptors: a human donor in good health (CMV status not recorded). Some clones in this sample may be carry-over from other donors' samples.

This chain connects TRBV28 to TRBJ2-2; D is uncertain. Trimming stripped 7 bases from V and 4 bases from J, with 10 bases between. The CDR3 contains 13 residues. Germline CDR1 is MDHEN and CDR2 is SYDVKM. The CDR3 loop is CASMILGTGELFF. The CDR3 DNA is TGTGCCAGCATGATTCTCGGCACCGGGGAGCTGTTTTTT.

CDR3 loop: CASSGDPLFGTQYF. The CDR3, as DNA: TGTGCCAGCAGCGGGGACCCGCTTTTTGGGACGCAGTATTTT. The J gene is TRBJ2-3, the V gene TRBV27; TRBD1 or TRBD2 may be the D gene (5 bases each). The CDR3 sequence is 14 residues long. Trimming left V 6 bases short and J 9 bases short, with 19 bases between. The germline gives CDR1 MNHEY, CDR2 SMNVEV (reference sequence).

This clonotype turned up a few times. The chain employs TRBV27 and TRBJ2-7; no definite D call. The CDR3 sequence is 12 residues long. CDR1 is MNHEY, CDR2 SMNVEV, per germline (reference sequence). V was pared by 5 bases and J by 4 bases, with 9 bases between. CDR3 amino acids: CASSADRYEQYF. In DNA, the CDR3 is TGTGCCAGCAGTGCGGACCGATACGAGCAGTACTTC.

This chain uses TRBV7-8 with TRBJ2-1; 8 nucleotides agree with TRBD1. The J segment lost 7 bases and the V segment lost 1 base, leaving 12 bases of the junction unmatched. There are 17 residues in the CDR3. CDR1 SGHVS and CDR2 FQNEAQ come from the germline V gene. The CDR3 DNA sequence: TGTGCCAGCAGCTTAGTCGTCCGCCAGGGGGCTGGGAATGAGCAGTTCTTC. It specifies CASSLVVRQGAGNEQFF. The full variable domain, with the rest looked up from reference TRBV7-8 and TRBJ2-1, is GAGVSQSPRYKVAKRGQDVALRCDPISGHVSLFWYQQALGQGPEFLTYFQNEAQLDKSGLPSDRFFAERPEGSVSTLKIQRTQQEDSAVYLCASSLVVRQGAGNEQFFGPGTRLTVL.

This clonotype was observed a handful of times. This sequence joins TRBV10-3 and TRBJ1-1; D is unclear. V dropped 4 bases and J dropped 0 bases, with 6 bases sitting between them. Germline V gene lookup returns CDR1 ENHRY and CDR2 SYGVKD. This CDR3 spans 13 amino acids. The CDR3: CAISGQMNTEAFF. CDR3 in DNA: TGTGCCATCAGTGGGCAGATGAACACTGAAGCTTTCTTT.

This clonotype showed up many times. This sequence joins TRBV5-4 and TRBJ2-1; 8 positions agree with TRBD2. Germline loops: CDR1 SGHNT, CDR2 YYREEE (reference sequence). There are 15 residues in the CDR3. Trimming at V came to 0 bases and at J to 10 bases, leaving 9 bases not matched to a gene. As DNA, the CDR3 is TGTGCCAGCAGCTTGGCCGGGGGGGGCTTCGGGGAGCAGTTCTTC. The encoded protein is CASSLAGGGFGEQFF.

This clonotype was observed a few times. CDR3 protein: CASSALTRNNEQFF. The CDR3 DNA is TGTGCCAGCAGCGCCCTGACTAGAAACAATGAGCAGTTCTTC. The rearrangement joins TRBV7-9 to TRBJ2-1; D may be TRBD2 (6 bases). The CDR3 is 14 residues long. Germline V gene lookup returns CDR1 SEHNR and CDR2 FQNEAQ (reference sequence). Trimming cost V 5 bases and J 5 bases, with 13 bases left between them.

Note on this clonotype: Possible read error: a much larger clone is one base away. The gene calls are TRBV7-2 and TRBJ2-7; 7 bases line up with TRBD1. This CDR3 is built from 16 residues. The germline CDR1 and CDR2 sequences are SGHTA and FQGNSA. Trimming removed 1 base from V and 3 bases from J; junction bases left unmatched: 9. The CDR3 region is CASSLGSQGFGYEQYF. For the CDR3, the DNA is TGTGCCAGCAGCTTAGGTTCACAGGGGTTCGGCTACGAGCAGTACTTC.

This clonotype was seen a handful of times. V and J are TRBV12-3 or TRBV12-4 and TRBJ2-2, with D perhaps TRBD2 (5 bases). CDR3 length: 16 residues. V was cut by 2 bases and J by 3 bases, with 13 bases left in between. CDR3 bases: TGTGCCAGCAGTTTACAGCCCGGGGAGTACACCGGGGAGCTGTTTTTT. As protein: CASSLQPGEYTGELFF.

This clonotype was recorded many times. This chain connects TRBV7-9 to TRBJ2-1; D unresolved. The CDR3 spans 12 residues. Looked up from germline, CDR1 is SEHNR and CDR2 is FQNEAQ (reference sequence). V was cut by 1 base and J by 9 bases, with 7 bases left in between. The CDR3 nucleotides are TGTGCCAGCAGCTTAGACTTTGTTGAGCAGTTCTTC. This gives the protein CASSLDFVEQFF.